This T cell receptor (beta chain) was documented in a study of T cell responses to AZD1222 COVID-19 vaccine. Clones were sequenced by immunoSEQ multiplex PCR, and TCRdb holds only the in-frame ones, with some missing. The repertoire holds nearly 110,000 clones, with about 90% as singletons. This CDR3 is built from 16 residues. Germline CDR1 is SGHRS and CDR2 is YFSETQ. V lost 4 bases and J lost 0; bases outside the gene matches: 8. Here the sequenced sample was peripheral blood, taken on day 0 of AZD1222 vaccination. This chain connects TRBV5-1 to TRBJ1-2; 8 nucleotides align to TRBD1. The origin of this receptor is an adult in good health. Written as DNA, the CDR3 is TGCGCCAGCAGCCCTACCCAGGGGGCAGCTAACTATGGCTACACCTTC. Residues: CASSPTQGAANYGYTF.